The count of the clone carrying this T cell receptor (beta chain) is one. The CDR3 contains 15 residues. The germline gives CDR1 MNHEY, CDR2 SVGAGI. The J segment lost 0 bases and the V segment lost 2 bases, leaving 0 bases of the junction unmatched. Clones were read by immunoSEQ multiplex PCR, and TCRdb kept only the in-frame ones, dropping some. This sample carries hundreds of thousands of clones, approximately 90% of them seen once, and the ten largest clones take approximately 5.7%. All recovered Cohort 3 donors got two negative PCRs, got clearance, or saw symptom resolution. The data are from a study of blood T cell repertoires in COVID-19. Study as a whole: PBMCs, B-cell-depleted T cells, or T cells were the source of the cDNA or gDNA that made up the material.

This TCR was sampled from a woman aged 40 to 50 who had recovered from COVID-19. This rearrangement joins TRBV6-5 to TRBJ2-1, with TRBD1 matching over 8 bases. The sample consisted of PBMCs or T cells enriched from blood (not recorded which). The CDR3 spells CASSYDRGSYNEQFF. CDR3 DNA: TGTGCCAGCAGTTACGACAGGGGCTCCTACAATGAGCAGTTCTTC.